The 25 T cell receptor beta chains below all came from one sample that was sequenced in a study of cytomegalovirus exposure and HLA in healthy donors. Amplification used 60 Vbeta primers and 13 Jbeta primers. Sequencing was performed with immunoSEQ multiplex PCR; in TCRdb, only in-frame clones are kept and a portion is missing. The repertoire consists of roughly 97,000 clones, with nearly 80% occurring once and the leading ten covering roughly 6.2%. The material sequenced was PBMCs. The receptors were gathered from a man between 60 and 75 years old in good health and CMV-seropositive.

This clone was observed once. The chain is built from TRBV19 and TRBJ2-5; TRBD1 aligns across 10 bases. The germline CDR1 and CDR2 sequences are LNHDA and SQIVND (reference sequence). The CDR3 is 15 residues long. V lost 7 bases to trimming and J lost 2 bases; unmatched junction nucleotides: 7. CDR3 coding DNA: TGTGCCAGTACGGGGGACAGGGGCGGGCAAGAGACCCAGTACTTC. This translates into CASTGDRGGQETQYF.

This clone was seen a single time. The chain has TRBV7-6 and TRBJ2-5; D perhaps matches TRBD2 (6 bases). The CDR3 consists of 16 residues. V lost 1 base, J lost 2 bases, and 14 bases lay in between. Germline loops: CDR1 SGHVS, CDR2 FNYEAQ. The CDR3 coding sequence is TGTGCCAGCAGCTTAGGGTTCCGGGCGGGGCAAGAGACCCAGTACTTC. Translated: CASSLGFRAGQETQYF. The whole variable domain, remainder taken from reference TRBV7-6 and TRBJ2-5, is GAGVSQSPRYKVTKRGQDVALRCDPISGHVSLYWYRQALGQGPEFLTYFNYEAQQDKSGLPNDRFSAERPEGSISTLTIQRTEQRDSAMYRCASSLGFRAGQETQYFGPGTRLLVL.

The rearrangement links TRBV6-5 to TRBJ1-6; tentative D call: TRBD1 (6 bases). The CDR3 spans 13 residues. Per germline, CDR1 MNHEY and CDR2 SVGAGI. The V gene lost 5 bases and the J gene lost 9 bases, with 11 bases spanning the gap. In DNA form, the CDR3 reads TGTGCCAGCAGTAACAGGGATACTTCACCCCTCCACTTT. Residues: CASSNRDTSPLHF.

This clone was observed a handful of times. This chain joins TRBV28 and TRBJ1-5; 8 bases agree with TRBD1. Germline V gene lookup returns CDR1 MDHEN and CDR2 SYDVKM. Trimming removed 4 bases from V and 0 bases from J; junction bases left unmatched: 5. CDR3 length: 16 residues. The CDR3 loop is CASSSRQGNSNQPQHF. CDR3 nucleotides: TGTGCCAGCAGTTCCAGACAGGGGAATAGCAATCAGCCCCAGCATTTT.

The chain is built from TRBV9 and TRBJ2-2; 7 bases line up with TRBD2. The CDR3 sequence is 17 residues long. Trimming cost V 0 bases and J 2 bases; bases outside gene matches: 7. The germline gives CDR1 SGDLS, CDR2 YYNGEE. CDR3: CASSVGGGAANTGELFF. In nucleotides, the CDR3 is TGTGCCAGCAGCGTAGGGGGAGGGGCAGCTAACACCGGGGAGCTGTTTTTT.

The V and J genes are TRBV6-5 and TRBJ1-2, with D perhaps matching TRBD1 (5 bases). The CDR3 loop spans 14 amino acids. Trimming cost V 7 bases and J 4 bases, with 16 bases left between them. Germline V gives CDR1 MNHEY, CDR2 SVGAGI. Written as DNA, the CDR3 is TGTGCCAGCACCACGGGGGGGAGCAGCTATGGCTACACCTTC. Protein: CASTTGGSSYGYTF.

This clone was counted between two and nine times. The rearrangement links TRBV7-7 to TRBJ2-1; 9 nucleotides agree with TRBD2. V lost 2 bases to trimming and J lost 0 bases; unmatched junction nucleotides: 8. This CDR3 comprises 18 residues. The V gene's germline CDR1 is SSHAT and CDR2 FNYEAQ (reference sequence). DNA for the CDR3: TGTGCCAGCAGCTTACTAAGCGGGGGGCTAAGCTCCTACAATGAGCAGTTCTTC. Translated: CASSLLSGGLSSYNEQFF. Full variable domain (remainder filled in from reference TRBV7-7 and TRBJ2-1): GAGVSQSPRYKVTKRGQDVTLRCDPISSHATLYWYQQALGQGPEFLTYFNYEAQPDKSGLPSDRFSAERPEGSISTLTIQRTEQRDSAMYRCASSLLSGGLSSYNEQFFGPGTRLTVL.

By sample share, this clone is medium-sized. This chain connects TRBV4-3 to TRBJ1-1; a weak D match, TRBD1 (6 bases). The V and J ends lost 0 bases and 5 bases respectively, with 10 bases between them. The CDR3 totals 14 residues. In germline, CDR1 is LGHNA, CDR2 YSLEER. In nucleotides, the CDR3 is TGCGCCAGCAGCCAAGATTGGGGGCCAACTGAAGCTTTCTTT. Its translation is CASSQDWGPTEAFF.

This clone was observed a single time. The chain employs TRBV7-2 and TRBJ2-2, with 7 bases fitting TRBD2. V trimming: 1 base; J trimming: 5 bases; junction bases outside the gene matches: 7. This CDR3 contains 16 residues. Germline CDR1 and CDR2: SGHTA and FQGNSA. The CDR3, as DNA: TGTGCCAGCAGCTTAGGCTGGGACGGGGGGACCGGGGAGCTGTTTTTT. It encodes CASSLGWDGGTGELFF.

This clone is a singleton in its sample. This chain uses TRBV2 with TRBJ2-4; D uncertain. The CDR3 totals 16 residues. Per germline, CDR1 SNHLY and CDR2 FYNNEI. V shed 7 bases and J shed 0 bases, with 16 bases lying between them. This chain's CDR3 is CASKLRPGLAKNIQYF. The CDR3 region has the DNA TGTGCCAGCAAGCTCCGACCGGGTTTAGCCAAAAACATTCAGTACTTC.

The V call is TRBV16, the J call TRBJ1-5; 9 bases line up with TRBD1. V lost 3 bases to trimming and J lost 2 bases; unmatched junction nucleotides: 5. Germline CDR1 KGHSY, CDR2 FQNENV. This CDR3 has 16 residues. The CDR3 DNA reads TGTGCCAGCAGCCAGCGGACAGGGGCTGGCAATCAGCCCCAGCATTTT. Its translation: CASSQRTGAGNQPQHF. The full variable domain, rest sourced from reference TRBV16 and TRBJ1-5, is GEEVAQTPKHLVRGEGQKAKLYCAPIKGHSYVFWYQQVLKNEFKFLISFQNENVFDETGMPKERFSAKCLPNSPCSLEIQATKLEDSAVYFCASSQRTGAGNQPQHFGDGTRLSIL.

The CDR3 is CASSSVGLSSYNEQFF. CDR3 nucleotide sequence: TGTGCCAGCAGCTCGGTTGGGCTGAGCTCCTACAATGAGCAGTTCTTC. The chain uses TRBV6-6 and TRBJ2-1; D is undetermined. The germline CDR1 and CDR2 sequences are MNHNY and SVGAGI (reference sequence). The CDR3 runs 16 residues. Trimming removed 6 bases at V and 0 bases at J, with 15 bases between.

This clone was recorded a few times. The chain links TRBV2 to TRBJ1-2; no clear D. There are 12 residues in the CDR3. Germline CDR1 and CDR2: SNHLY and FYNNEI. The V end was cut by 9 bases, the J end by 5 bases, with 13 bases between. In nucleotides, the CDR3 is TGTGCCAGTCATTTTTCGGGATATGGCTACACCTTC. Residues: CASHFSGYGYTF.

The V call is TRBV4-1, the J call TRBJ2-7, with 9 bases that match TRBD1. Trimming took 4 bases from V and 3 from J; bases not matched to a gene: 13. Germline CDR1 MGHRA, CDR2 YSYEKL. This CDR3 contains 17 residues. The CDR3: CASSRVLVGTGFYEQYF. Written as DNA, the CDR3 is TGCGCCAGCAGCCGAGTTCTGGTCGGGACAGGGTTCTACGAGCAGTACTTC.

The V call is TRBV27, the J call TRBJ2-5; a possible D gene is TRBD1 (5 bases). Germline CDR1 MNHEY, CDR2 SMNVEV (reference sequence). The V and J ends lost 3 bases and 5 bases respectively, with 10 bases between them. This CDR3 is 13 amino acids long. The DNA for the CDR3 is TGTGCCAGCAGTTTTAGGGGCCGGGAGACCCAGTACTTC. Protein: CASSFRGRETQYF.

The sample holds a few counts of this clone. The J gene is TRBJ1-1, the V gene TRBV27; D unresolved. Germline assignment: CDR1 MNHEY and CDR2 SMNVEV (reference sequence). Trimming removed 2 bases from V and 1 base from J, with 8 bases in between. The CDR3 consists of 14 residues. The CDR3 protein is CASSLEEGNTEAFF. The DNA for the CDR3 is TGTGCCAGCAGTTTAGAGGAAGGGAACACTGAAGCTTTCTTT.

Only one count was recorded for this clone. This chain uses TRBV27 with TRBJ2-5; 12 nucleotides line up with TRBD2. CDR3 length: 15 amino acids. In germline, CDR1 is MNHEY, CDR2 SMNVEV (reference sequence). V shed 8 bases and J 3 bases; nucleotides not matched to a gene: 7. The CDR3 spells CASLPRTSGEETQYF. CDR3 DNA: TGTGCCAGCCTCCCCCGGACTAGCGGGGAAGAGACCCAGTACTTC.

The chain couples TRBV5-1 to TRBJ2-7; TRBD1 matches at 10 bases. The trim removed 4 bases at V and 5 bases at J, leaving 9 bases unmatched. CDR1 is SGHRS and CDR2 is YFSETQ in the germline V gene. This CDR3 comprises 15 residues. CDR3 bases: TGCGCCAGCAGCCAACCGGGACAGGGGAGGAACGAGCAGTACTTC. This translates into CASSQPGQGRNEQYF.

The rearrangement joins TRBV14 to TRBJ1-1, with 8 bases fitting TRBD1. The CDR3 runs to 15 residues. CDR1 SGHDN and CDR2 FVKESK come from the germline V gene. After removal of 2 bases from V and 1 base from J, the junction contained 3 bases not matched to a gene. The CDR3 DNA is TGTGCCAGCAGCCAAAGGACAGGGCGGAACACTGAAGCTTTCTTT. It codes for CASSQRTGRNTEAFF. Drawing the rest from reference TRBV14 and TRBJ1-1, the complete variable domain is EAGVTQFPSHSVIEKGQTVTLRCDPISGHDNLYWYRRVMGKEIKFLLHFVKESKQDESGMPNNRFLAERTGGTYSTLKVQPAELEDSGVYFCASSQRTGRNTEAFFGQGTRLTVV.

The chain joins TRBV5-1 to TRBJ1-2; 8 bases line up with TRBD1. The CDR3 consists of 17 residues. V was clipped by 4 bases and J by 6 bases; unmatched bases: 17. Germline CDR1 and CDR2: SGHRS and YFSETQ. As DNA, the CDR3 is TGCGCCAGCAGCGCCACAGCGAGGGGCAGGGGGCAGGATGGCTACACCTTC. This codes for CASSATARGRGQDGYTF.

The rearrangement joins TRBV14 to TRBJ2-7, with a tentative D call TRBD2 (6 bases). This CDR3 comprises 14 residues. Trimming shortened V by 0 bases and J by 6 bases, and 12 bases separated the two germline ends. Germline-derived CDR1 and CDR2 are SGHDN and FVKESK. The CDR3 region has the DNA TGTGCCAGCAGCCAAGAGCGGGGAATAGTCGAGCAGTACTTC. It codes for CASSQERGIVEQYF.

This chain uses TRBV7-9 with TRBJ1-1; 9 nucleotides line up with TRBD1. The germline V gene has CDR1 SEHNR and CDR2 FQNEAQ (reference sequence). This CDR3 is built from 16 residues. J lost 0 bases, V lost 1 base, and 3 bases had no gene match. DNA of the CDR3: TGTGCCAGCAGCTTAGGGGGGACAGGGATGAACACTGAAGCTTTCTTT. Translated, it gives CASSLGGTGMNTEAFF. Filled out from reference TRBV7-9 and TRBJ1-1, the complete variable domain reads DTGVSQNPRHKITKRGQNVTFRCDPISEHNRLYWYRQTLGQGPEFLTYFQNEAQLEKSRLLSDRFSAERPKGSFSTLEIQRTEQGDSAMYLCASSLGGTGMNTEAFFGQGTRLTVV.

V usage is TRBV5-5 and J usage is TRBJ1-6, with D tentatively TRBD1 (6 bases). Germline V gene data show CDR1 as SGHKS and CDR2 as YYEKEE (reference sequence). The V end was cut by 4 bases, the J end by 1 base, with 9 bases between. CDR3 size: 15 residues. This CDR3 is CASSQTGSYNSPLHF. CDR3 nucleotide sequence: TGTGCCAGCAGCCAGACAGGTTCCTATAATTCACCCCTCCACTTT.

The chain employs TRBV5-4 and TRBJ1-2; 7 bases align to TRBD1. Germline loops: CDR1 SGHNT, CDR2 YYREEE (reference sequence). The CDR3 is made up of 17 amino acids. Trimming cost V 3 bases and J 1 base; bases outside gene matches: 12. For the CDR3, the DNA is TGTGCCAGCAGCTCCAAACGTGGAGGGGACAGTAACTATGGCTACACCTTC. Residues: CASSSKRGGDSNYGYTF.

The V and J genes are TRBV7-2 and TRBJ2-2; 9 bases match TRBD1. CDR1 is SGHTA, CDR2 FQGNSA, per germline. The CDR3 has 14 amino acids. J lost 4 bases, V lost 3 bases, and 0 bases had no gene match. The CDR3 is CASSLGQGTGELFF. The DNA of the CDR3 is TGTGCCAGCAGCTTGGGACAGGGCACCGGGGAGCTGTTTTTT.